A single sample gave rise to the 27 T cell receptor beta chains below, sequenced in a study of T cell changes during pregnancy in multiple sclerosis. The protocol was immunoSEQ multiplex PCR, while the TCRdb copy is restricted to in-frame clones and leaves out a portion. The data hold around 47,000 clones, with approximately 96% observed a single time. Material: peripheral blood, obtained in the second trimester of pregnancy. These TCRs come from a female donor with multiple sclerosis, enrolled in a pregnancy study.

V is TRBV4-1 and J is TRBJ2-5; the match to TRBD2 covers 14 bases. The CDR3 is 17 amino acids. Germline CDR1 is MGHRA and CDR2 is YSYEKL. Germline trimming cut 1 base from V and 4 bases from J; bases unmatched to any gene: 5. CDR3 coding DNA: TGCGCCAGCAGCCAAGGACTAGCGGGAGGGCCCGGAGAGACCCAGTACTTC. The encoded protein is CASSQGLAGGPGETQYF.

The V call is TRBV9, the J call TRBJ2-7; TRBD1 might be the D (6 bases). The V gene's germline CDR1 is SGDLS and CDR2 YYNGEE. The CDR3 spans 16 residues. The ends were cut back, 3 bases at V and 3 bases at J, with 19 bases in the middle. CDR3 region: CASSAGHSLDLYEQYF. DNA of the CDR3: TGTGCCAGCAGCGCGGGACATTCCCTTGACCTCTACGAGCAGTACTTC.

In its sample, this clone was seen once. CDR3 nucleotides: TGTGCCACCAGCAGAGAAGGACTCGAAGGAACAGATACGCAGTATTTT. Translation gives CATSREGLEGTDTQYF. The chain joins TRBV15 to TRBJ2-3; the D gene is possibly TRBD2 (5 bases). Germline lookup yields CDR1 LNHNV and CDR2 YYDKDF (reference sequence). The CDR3 loop spans 16 amino acids. V shed 0 bases and J shed 3 bases, with 13 bases lying between them.

The chain combines TRBV18 with TRBJ1-1; D call uncertain. The V end lost 6 bases, the J end lost 0 bases, and 8 bases lay between the germline ends. Per germline, CDR1 KGHSH and CDR2 LQKENI. There are 13 residues in the CDR3. The CDR3 sequence is CASSSDMNTEAFF. The CDR3, as DNA: TGTGCCAGCTCTTCTGACATGAACACTGAAGCTTTCTTT. The whole variable domain, filled in from reference TRBV18 and TRBJ1-1, reads NAGVMQNPRHLVRRRGQEARLRCSPMKGHSHVYWYRQLPEEGLKFMVYLQKENIIDESGMPKERFSAEFPKEGPSILRIQQVVRGDSAAYFCASSSDMNTEAFFGQGTRLTVV.

The chain combines TRBV6-5 with TRBJ2-6; D not certain. In germline, CDR1 is MNHEY, CDR2 SVGAGI. CDR3 length: 15 amino acids. Trimming cost V 2 bases and J 1 base, with 6 bases left between them. The CDR3 DNA sequence: TGTGCCAGCAGTTACGGAGCGTCTGGGGCCAACGTCCTGACTTTC. It translates to CASSYGASGANVLTF.

V gene TRBV29-1 combines with J gene TRBJ1-2; 9 bases agree with TRBD1. The V gene's germline CDR1 is SQVTM and CDR2 ANQGSEA. There are 13 residues in the CDR3. The V and J ends lost 5 bases and 4 bases, in that order; junction bases with no gene match: 5. This CDR3 is CSVWTGVTYGYTF. DNA for the CDR3: TGCAGCGTTTGGACAGGGGTCACCTATGGCTACACCTTC.

The chain links TRBV27 to TRBJ2-4, with 16 nucleotides matching TRBD2. From germline, CDR1 is MNHEY and CDR2 SMNVEV (reference sequence). The CDR3 consists of 18 residues. V lost 5 bases, J lost 7 bases, and 11 bases stayed unmatched. The CDR3 here is CASSPGTSGGAVGNIQYF. For the CDR3, the DNA is TGTGCCAGCAGTCCCGGGACTAGCGGGGGGGCTGTGGGGAACATTCAGTACTTC.

The chain recombines TRBV6-5 with TRBJ1-4; 7 positions agree with TRBD1. The J segment lost 5 bases and the V segment lost 5 bases, leaving 5 bases of the junction unmatched. The CDR3 extends over 14 amino acids. Germline V lookup: CDR1 MNHEY, CDR2 SVGAGI. CDR3 protein: CASSTQGPNEKLFF. DNA of the CDR3: TGTGCCAGCAGTACACAGGGGCCCAATGAAAAACTGTTTTTT.

This clone was recorded only once. This chain connects TRBV7-9 to TRBJ1-1; 9 bases fit TRBD1. Germline CDR1 reads SEHNR; CDR2 reads FQNEAQ (reference sequence). Trimming at V came to 4 bases and at J to 3 bases, leaving 6 bases not matched to a gene. The CDR3 sequence is 15 residues long. CDR3 sequence reads: CASSSYRGRDTEAFF. CDR3 nucleotide sequence: TGTGCCAGCAGCTCTTACAGGGGGCGCGACACTGAAGCTTTCTTT.

The V call is TRBV4-1, the J call TRBJ1-1; D gene unclear. The V gene's germline CDR1 is MGHRA and CDR2 YSYEKL. This CDR3 has 14 residues. The V gene lost 2 bases and the J gene lost 3 bases, with 10 bases spanning the gap. The CDR3 is CASSQHSSDTEAFF. In DNA, the CDR3 is TGCGCCAGCAGCCAACATAGTTCGGACACTGAAGCTTTCTTT.

The chain couples TRBV5-4 to TRBJ2-1; 10 bases fit TRBD1. The CDR3 contains 17 residues. Germline CDR1 and CDR2: SGHNT and YYREEE (reference sequence). V was pared by 4 bases and J by 3 bases, with 10 bases of the junction left unmatched. The DNA for the CDR3 is TGTGCCAGCAGCAACACCGGACAGGGGGTGAGCTACAATGAGCAGTTCTTC. This encodes CASSNTGQGVSYNEQFF. Full variable domain (missing parts from reference TRBV5-4 and TRBJ2-1): ETGVTQSPTHLIKTRGQQVTLRCSSQSGHNTVSWYQQALGQGPQFIFQYYREEENGRGNFPPRFSGLQFPNYSSELNVNALELDDSALYLCASSNTGQGVSYNEQFFGPGTRLTVL.

The rearrangement uses TRBV6-1 and TRBJ2-1; TRBD1 matches at 7 bases. J was trimmed by 7 bases and V by 1 base; bases with no gene match: 7. This CDR3 has 15 amino acids. Germline V gene data show CDR1 as MNHNS and CDR2 as SASEGT. The CDR3 DNA is TGTGCCAGCAGTGAAGACTGGACAGGCTATAATGAGCAGTTCTTC. It translates to CASSEDWTGYNEQFF.

The rearrangement joins TRBV11-1 to TRBJ2-1, with 11 bases that match TRBD2. CDR1 SGHAT and CDR2 FQDESV come from the germline V gene (reference sequence). This CDR3 is built from 15 residues. The trim removed 1 base at V and 9 bases at J, leaving 5 bases unmatched. For the CDR3, the DNA is TGTGCCAGCAGCTTAGTGTCCCTAGCGGGGGGTGAGCAGTTCTTC. The encoded protein is CASSLVSLAGGEQFF.

This chain links TRBV2 with TRBJ1-1, with D perhaps TRBD1 (6 bases). Germline CDR1 is SNHLY and CDR2 is FYNNEI. The CDR3 covers 14 residues. V shed 6 bases and J shed 0 bases, with 11 bases lying between them. The CDR3 reads CASRETGLNTEAFF. CDR3 sequence (DNA): TGTGCCAGCAGAGAGACAGGCTTGAACACTGAAGCTTTCTTT.

This rearrangement joins TRBV7-3 to TRBJ2-1, with 7 bases matching TRBD1. This CDR3 is built from 16 residues. Germline-derived CDR1 and CDR2 are SGHTA and FQGTGA. V lost 0 bases to trimming and J lost 2 bases; unmatched junction nucleotides: 4. The CDR3 DNA is TGTGCCAGCAGCTTAACGACAGGGTTCCCCTACAATGAGCAGTTCTTC. Amino acid sequence: CASSLTTGFPYNEQFF.

The chain combines TRBV5-1 with TRBJ2-1; the D is unclear. Trimming left V 0 bases short and J 4 bases short, with 8 bases between. The CDR3 covers 14 residues. The germline V gene encodes CDR1 SGHRS and CDR2 YFSETQ. CDR3 coding DNA: TGCGCCAGCAGCTTGGAGACGGGTTACAATGAGCAGTTCTTC. This translates into CASSLETGYNEQFF. Full variable domain (rest looked up from reference TRBV5-1 and TRBJ2-1): KAGVTQTPRYLIKTRGQQVTLSCSPISGHRSVSWYQQTPGQGLQFLFEYFSETQRNKGNFPGRFSGRQFSNSRSEMNVSTLELGDSALYLCASSLETGYNEQFFGPGTRLTVL.

V usage is TRBV6-1 and J usage is TRBJ2-7; unclear D gene. The CDR3 loop spans 16 amino acids. Germline lookup yields CDR1 MNHNS and CDR2 SASEGT. The ends were cut back, 2 bases at V and 1 base at J, with 15 bases in the middle. The CDR3 region is CASSEPSNKLSYEQYF. As DNA, the CDR3 is TGTGCCAGCAGTGAACCCTCAAATAAACTTTCCTACGAGCAGTACTTC.

The rearrangement uses TRBV7-9 and TRBJ2-5; D uncertain. CDR1 and CDR2 (germline): SEHNR, FQNEAQ (reference sequence). This CDR3 is built from 14 residues. Trimming removed 1 base from V and 5 bases from J, with 11 bases in between. The DNA of the CDR3 is TGTGCCAGCAGCTTAGGGTTTGCGGTGGAGACCCAGTACTTC. Translation gives CASSLGFAVETQYF.

V and J are TRBV11-2 and TRBJ2-7; possible D gene TRBD2, 7 bases. The CDR3 contains 13 residues. V was trimmed by 5 bases and J by 5 bases, leaving 13 bases between them. Germline CDR1 reads SGHAT; CDR2 reads FQNNGV. In DNA, the CDR3 is TGTGCCAGCAGCGATTGGGGGGGCAACGAGCAGTACTTC. Protein: CASSDWGGNEQYF.

This clone was seen once. This sequence joins TRBV5-1 and TRBJ1-1; maybe TRBD1 (5 bases). From germline, CDR1 is SGHRS and CDR2 YFSETQ. The CDR3 contains 17 residues. The V and J ends lost 0 bases and 0 bases respectively, with 15 bases between them. This CDR3 reads CASSLDRGWDMNTEAFF. CDR3 nucleotides: TGCGCCAGCAGCTTGGATCGGGGGTGGGATATGAACACTGAAGCTTTCTTT.

The genes are TRBV11-1 and TRBJ1-1; D is ambiguous. Trimming pared 2 bases from V and 3 bases from J, leaving 10 bases between. The CDR3 consists of 14 residues. In germline, CDR1 is SGHAT, CDR2 FQDESV (reference sequence). CDR3 sequence: CASSLSLSDTEAFF. The CDR3 DNA is TGTGCCAGCAGCTTATCCCTTTCGGACACTGAAGCTTTCTTT. The full variable domain, its missing parts supplied by reference TRBV11-1 and TRBJ1-1, is EAEVAQSPRYKITEKSQAVAFWCDPISGHATLYWYRQILGQGPELLVQFQDESVVDDSQLPKDRFSAERLKGVDSTLKIQPAELGDSAMYLCASSLSLSDTEAFFGQGTRLTVV.

J is TRBJ2-7 and V is TRBV29-1; D is undetermined. V dropped 3 bases and J dropped 3 bases, with 9 bases sitting between them. There are 12 residues in the CDR3. Germline V lookup: CDR1 SQVTM, CDR2 ANQGSEA. In DNA form, the CDR3 reads TGCAGCGTTGATTCAGGCATCTACGAGCAGTACTTC. It is translated as CSVDSGIYEQYF.

The rearrangement links TRBV11-2 to TRBJ2-7; 14 bases are shared with TRBD2. From germline, CDR1 is SGHAT and CDR2 FQNNGV. This CDR3 contains 18 residues. V gave up 5 bases and J gave up 2 bases; unmatched junction bases: 11. The CDR3 spells CASSRHGTSGSGAYEQYF. CDR3 bases: TGTGCCAGCAGCCGACACGGGACTAGCGGGAGTGGGGCCTACGAGCAGTACTTC.

The chain links TRBV5-1 to TRBJ1-2; a possible D gene is TRBD1 (5 bases). Trimming pared 6 bases from V and 1 base from J, leaving 10 bases between. Germline V CDR1 and CDR2: SGHRS, YFSETQ. This CDR3 region has 13 residues. The CDR3 here is CASTPGLNYGYTF. CDR3 DNA sequence: TGCGCCAGCACTCCGGGACTTAACTATGGCTACACCTTC.

The chain recombines TRBV27 with TRBJ2-5; TRBD2 agrees at 15 bases. The germline V gene encodes CDR1 MNHEY and CDR2 SMNVEV (reference sequence). J gave up 1 base and V 6 bases, and 6 bases lay outside the gene matches. The length of the CDR3 is 17 residues. CDR3 DNA: TGTGCCAGCAGAAGGACTAGCGGGAGGGCCAGCCAAGAGACCCAGTACTTC. Amino acids: CASRRTSGRASQETQYF.

The V gene is TRBV19, the J gene TRBJ1-4; a possible D gene is TRBD1 (5 bases). Germline CDR1 reads LNHDA; CDR2 reads SQIVND (reference sequence). There are 14 residues in the CDR3. The V end was cut by 5 bases, the J end by 8 bases, with 15 bases between. The chain's CDR3 is CASSQGLQGEKLFF. Here the CDR3 DNA reads TGTGCCAGTAGTCAGGGACTTCAAGGCGAAAAACTGTTTTTT. The whole variable domain, filled in from reference TRBV19 and TRBJ1-4, reads DGGITQSPKYLFRKEGQNVTLSCEQNLNHDAMYWYRQDPGQGLRLIYYSQIVNDFQKGDIAEGYSVSREKKESFPLTVTSAQKNPTAFYLCASSQGLQGEKLFFGSGTQLSVL.

This sequence joins TRBV4-1 and TRBJ2-7; D possibly corresponds to TRBD1 (5 bases). Trimming took 10 bases from V and 3 from J, leaving 22 bases between them. Looked up from germline, CDR1 is MGHRA and CDR2 is YSYEKL. This CDR3 spans 15 amino acids. The CDR3 coding sequence is TGCGCCACTTCAGGGCCCGTTTCAGGACACTACGAGCAGTACTTC. This encodes CATSGPVSGHYEQYF.